This T cell receptor beta chain originates from a study of control samples from healthy donors and cancer patients. The assay was immunoSEQ multiplex PCR, and TCRdb's table has in-frame clones only and misses some. The top ten hold over 4.5% of the sample, which has 60,000 to 65,000 clones, about 82% seen once. Germline loops: CDR1 SGHTA, CDR2 FQGNSA. V dropped 4 bases and J dropped 6 bases, with 10 bases sitting between them. This CDR3 is built from 13 residues. The chain is built from TRBV7-2 and TRBJ2-1; maybe TRBD1 (6 bases). This TCR was recovered from a man aged 35-49 years in good health. Sequenced material: blood. CDR3 in DNA: TGTGCCAGCAGCTCCACAGGGATCAATGAGCAGTTCTTC. As protein: CASSSTGINEQFF.